This T cell receptor beta chain derives from a study of T cell responses to AZD1222 COVID-19 vaccine. Study-wide points: Donor demographics were predominantly white British with a female majority; clonal diversity may be underestimated.

The CDR3 sequence is 10 residues long. The germline V gene has CDR1 DFQATT and CDR2 SNEGSKA (reference sequence). Trimming shortened V by 5 bases and J by 7 bases, and 7 bases separated the two germline ends. Clones were sequenced by immunoSEQ multiplex PCR, and TCRdb holds only the in-frame ones, with some missing. The sample contains 45,000 to 55,000 clones, about 86% of which appear only once. On this clone itself: Its antigen is undetermined.

The receptor was derived from an adult in good health. The V gene is TRBV20-1, the J gene TRBJ2-3, with a possible D match to TRBD2 (5 bases). The specimen was peripheral blood, collected on day 0 of AZD1222 vaccination. CDR3 sequence (DNA): TGCAGTGCTGGACTCAATACGCAGTATTTT. Its translation is CSAGLNTQYF.